The source of this T cell receptor (beta chain) is a study of T cell changes during pregnancy in multiple sclerosis. The CDR3 totals 14 residues. Trimming removed 0 bases from V and 7 bases from J, with 12 bases in between. Per the germline V gene, CDR1 is SGHTA and CDR2 is FQGNSA. TCRdb keeps only in-frame clones here, not all; method: immunoSEQ multiplex PCR. The sample lists about 36,000 clones; 70% to 90% were seen once. The origin of this receptor is a female donor with multiple sclerosis, enrolled in a pregnancy study. The chain links TRBV7-2 to TRBJ1-2; unclear D gene. This sample comprised CD4+ T cells from peripheral blood mononuclear cells, obtained in the first trimester of pregnancy. The CDR3 spells CASSLAQPSIGYTF. DNA of the CDR3: TGTGCCAGCAGCTTAGCACAGCCAAGCATTGGCTACACCTTC.